The rows below give T cell receptor beta chains drawn from one sample of a study of T cell responses to AZD1222 COVID-19 vaccine. Method: immunoSEQ multiplex PCR; TCRdb's copy keeps in-frame clones and lacks some. The sample records about 170,000 clones, around 89% being singletons. The sequencing here drew on peripheral blood, taken 28 days after the second dose of the MenACWY control vaccine. Receptor source: an adult who received the MenACWY meningococcal vaccine as a control. CDR3s leave out the opening cysteine and the closing phenylalanine or tryptophan.

v_call	j_call	cdr3_aa
TRBV10-3	TRBJ1-4	AISYRGLYEKLF
TRBV19	TRBJ2-5	ASSPGAPGGETQY
TRBV27	TRBJ2-4	ASSPSGTRRNIQY
TRBV11-2	TRBJ1-1	ASSSRQGPPNTEAF
TRBV7-2	TRBJ2-7	ASSLRVRSPYEQY
TRBV9	TRBJ2-5	ASSTRGVLQETQY
TRBV6-5	TRBJ2-5	ASSTGTGETQY
TRBV7-2	TRBJ2-1	ASSPRTSGGSYNEQF
TRBV24-1	TRBJ1-2	ATSDPGRLLGDGYT
TRBV4-3	TRBJ2-3	ASSQGIQGTDTQY
TRBV3-1/TRBV3-2	TRBJ1-6	ASSQSRTGGISPLH
TRBV30	TRBJ1-5	AWGDINQPQH
TRBV11-2	TRBJ1-1	ASSVLEGNTEAF
TRBV18	TRBJ2-1	ASSTGQVNYNEQF
TRBV19	TRBJ1-2	ATHRHGGYT
TRBV3-1/TRBV3-2	TRBJ2-7	ASSQTSYEQY
TRBV7-9	TRBJ1-3	ASSLELGRDYTIY
TRBV7-2	TRBJ1-6	ASSLGIAGQGDSPLH
TRBV6-6	TRBJ1-1	ASSYGEAF
TRBV27	TRBJ1-6	ASSFEGPKYNSPLH